The following is a TCR beta chain sequence with its context. The count of this clonotype is one. Its antigen target is currently unknown. Base quality data are lacking; no much larger clone is found one base away. A single read offers scant evidence. The CDR3, cysteine through phenylalanine, is 12 amino acids long. Kept here is only the CDR3 DNA, which spans 36 bases and is read in frame from base 1. V lost 4 bases and J lost 6 bases, and the count of bases not matched to a germline gene is 0. In the germline V gene, CDR1 corresponds to MNHEY and CDR2 to SVGEGT. The sequencer listed for this sample is Illumina HiSeq 2500. Quantitative 5'-RACE with molecular barcodes was the method used to prepare the TCR beta libraries. In the source study's methods: Disease-linked TCR variants were identified with a new computational method built on a probabilistic model of VDJ rearrangement. TCRdb applied fastp at Q25 and MiXCR to the public reads, then kept only in-frame beta chains. Identical CDR3 protein sequences are pooled into one entry, listed with their most common genes and DNA. The V and J calls and clone size are TCRdb's, not the authors'. The sample contains some 220,000 distinct CDR3 sequences, 7.3% of them found a single time. 12% to 15% of the sample comes from the top ten.

These data are taken from a study of CD8 T cells in ankylosing spondylitis (dated by TCRdb to about 2017). Context from the whole study: The study profiled T cell receptor beta repertoires in healthy donors and ankylosing spondylitis patients to find disease-linked TCR variants. Peripheral blood was sampled, and synovial fluid was additionally collected from ankylosing spondylitis patients. The full study cohort was made up of 25 ankylosing spondylitis patients and roughly 100 healthy donors. Study-wide findings and limitations: Significant enrichment of the disease-linked clones was reported in matched synovial fluid samples from ankylosing spondylitis patients. A TCR beta motif of roughly 8 highly homologous amino acid variants appeared characteristic of blood from ankylosing spondylitis patients. The disease-linked clones showed a CD8+ phenotype and occurred at relatively low frequencies in peripheral blood. Some motif variants were previously reported in synovial fluid and blood of reactive arthritis patients, suggesting common disease-initiation mechanisms.

The chain was built from TRBV6-2 or TRBV6-3 and TRBJ2-1; 7 bases in the junction line up with TRBD2. Sample: blood, either unsorted or a sorted T cell fraction (not recorded which). The source of this sequence is a male donor with ankylosing spondylitis. CDR3 reads: CASSSSGNEQFF. The sequence in DNA is TGTGCCAGCAGTTCTAGCGGCAATGAGCAGTTCTTC.